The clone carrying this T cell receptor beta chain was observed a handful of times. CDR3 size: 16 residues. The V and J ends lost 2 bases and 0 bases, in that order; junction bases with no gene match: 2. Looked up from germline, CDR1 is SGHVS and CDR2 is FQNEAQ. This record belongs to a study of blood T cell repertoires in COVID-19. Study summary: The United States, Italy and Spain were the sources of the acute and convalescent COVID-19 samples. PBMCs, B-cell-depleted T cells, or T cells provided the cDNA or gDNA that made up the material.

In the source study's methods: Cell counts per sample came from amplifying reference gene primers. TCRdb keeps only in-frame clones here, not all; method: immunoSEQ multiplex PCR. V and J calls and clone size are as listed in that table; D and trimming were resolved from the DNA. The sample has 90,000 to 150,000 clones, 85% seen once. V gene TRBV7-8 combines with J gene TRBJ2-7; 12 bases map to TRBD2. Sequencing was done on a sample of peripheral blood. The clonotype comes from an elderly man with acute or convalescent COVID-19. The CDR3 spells CASSLILAGGSYEQYF. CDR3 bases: TGTGCCAGCAGCTTAATACTAGCGGGGGGCTCCTACGAGCAGTACTTC. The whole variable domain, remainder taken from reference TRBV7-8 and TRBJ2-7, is GAGVSQSPRYKVAKRGQDVALRCDPISGHVSLFWYQQALGQGPEFLTYFQNEAQLDKSGLPSDRFFAERPEGSVSTLKIQRTQQEDSAVYLCASSLILAGGSYEQYFGPGTRLTVT.